The source of this T cell receptor (beta chain) is a study of blood T cells in healthy people across ages. Study findings and constraints: Observed TCR beta diversity showed a strong correlation with the percentage of naive T cells as measured by flow cytometry.

PCR was performed a second time for roughly 6 to 12 cycles using a sample-barcoded 5' primer and a J-beta primer mix. TCRdb re-called the 5' RACE reads with MiXCR, one entry per CDR3 protein. Counted here are 1.5 million to 2 million distinct CDR3 sequences, 40% to 55% occurring once; the ten biggest clones make up 2% to 2.5%. As to this clonotype: Its target is not known.

In germline, CDR1 is SGHNT, CDR2 YYREEE (reference sequence). This CDR3 spans 14 amino acids. Trimming took off 4 bases at V and 7 bases at J, with 16 bases between the two ends. Sequenced: blood. The chain carries TRBV5-4 and TRBJ2-3; D possibly corresponds to TRBD2 (6 bases). The clonotype comes from a woman in her thirties or forties in good health. This chain's CDR3 is CASSKTGGVNTQYF. The CDR3, as DNA: TGTGCCAGCAGCAAGACTGGCGGGGTCAATACGCAGTATTTT.